Listed below are T cell receptor beta chains from one sample, sequenced in a study of graft-versus-host responses after intestinal transplantation. Clones were sequenced by immunoSEQ multiplex PCR, and TCRdb holds only the in-frame ones, with some missing. This table holds around 95,000 clones, less than 90% found once. These receptors are not linked to any known antigen. The sample in question was unstimulated CD4+ T cells sorted from spleen or lymph node cells, obtained before transplant. These receptors originate from a human donor who was the organ donor for an intestinal transplant. Both conserved end residues are part of each CDR3. The D gene is left open where the match is weak. Not all rows give a size; the values are once, few, many and, for expanded clones, a class.

V,J,D,size,length,DNA,CDR3
TRBV5-6,TRBJ1-1,NA,NA,14,TGTGCCAGCAGCTTGGTACACTCGAACACTGAAGCTTTCTTT,CASSLVHSNTEAFF
TRBV6-5,TRBJ2-2,TRBD2,NA,14,TGTGCCAGCAGGATAGCGGGGTACACCGGGGAGCTGTTTTTT,CASRIAGYTGELFF
TRBV6-6,TRBJ1-6,TRBD1,NA,15,TGTGCCAGCAGTTACGCGGGACAGAATAATTCACCCCTCCACTTT,CASSYAGQNNSPLHF
TRBV6-1,TRBJ1-2,NA,once,15,TGTGCCAGCAGTGAAGCTGGCAGGGCGTCGGATGGCTACACCTTC,CASSEAGRASDGYTF
TRBV9,TRBJ2-1,TRBD2,NA,16,TGTGCCAGCAGCGTAGATAGGGTCTTGGGGGGGAATGAGCAGTTCTTC,CASSVDRVLGGNEQFF
TRBV5-4,TRBJ1-1,TRBD1,once,14,TGTGCCAGCAGCCTAATTGACAGGGGTACTGAAGCTTTCTTT,CASSLIDRGTEAFF
TRBV7-2,TRBJ2-5,NA,NA,16,TGTGCCAGCAGCTTAGCGCAAGCTAGCCTGGGGGGGACCCAGTACTTC,CASSLAQASLGGTQYF
TRBV30,TRBJ2-2,TRBD2,NA,16,TGTGCCTGGAGTGTCGGGGGGGGACGAACGACCGGGGAGCTGTTTTTT,CAWSVGGGRTTGELFF
TRBV18,TRBJ1-5,NA,NA,13,TGTGCCAGCTCAACTACAGTGGATCAGCCCCAGCATTTT,CASSTTVDQPQHF
TRBV4-2,TRBJ2-3,TRBD2,NA,18,TGTGCCAGCAGTCCGCACGGGGCTAGCGGGGGACTTACAGATACGCAGTATTTT,CASSPHGASGGLTDTQYF
TRBV19,TRBJ1-5,NA,NA,15,TGTGCCAGTAGTAAAAACACCGGGAGAAATCAGCCCCAGCATTTT,CASSKNTGRNQPQHF
TRBV28,TRBJ2-3,TRBD2,NA,14,TGTGCCAGCCTTGCGGGGGGTTCCGTAGATACGCAGTATTTT,CASLAGGSVDTQYF
TRBV15,TRBJ2-1,NA,NA,15,TGTGCCACCAGCCCCCCTGCCCTTTTGCGGAATGAGCAGTTCTTC,CATSPPALLRNEQFF
TRBV10-2,TRBJ2-1,TRBD2,NA,15,TGCGCCAGCAGTGTGACTAGCGGGGTTTACAATGAGCAGTTCTTC,CASSVTSGVYNEQFF
TRBV28,TRBJ1-2,NA,once,17,TGTGCCAGCAGTTTATTATTTTCGCAGGGCCATAACTATGGCTACACCTTC,CASSLLFSQGHNYGYTF
TRBV28,TRBJ1-5,TRBD1,NA,14,TGTGCCAGCAGACGGACAGGGACAAATCAGCCCCAGCATTTT,CASRRTGTNQPQHF
TRBV12-5,TRBJ2-5,NA,NA,13,TGTGCTAGTGGTTCGGGGGTTCGGGAGACCCAGTACTTC,CASGSGVRETQYF
TRBV2,TRBJ1-2,NA,NA,12,TGTGCCAGCAGTGGATCGGAGCGGGGCTACACCTTC,CASSGSERGYTF
TRBV7-9,TRBJ2-2,NA,NA,14,TGTGCCAAACAGGAACAGGGGAACACCGGGGAGCTGTTTTTT,CAKQEQGNTGELFF
TRBV4-1,TRBJ2-3,NA,NA,15,TGCGCCAGCAGCCCGGACAGCTATAGCACAGATACGCAGTATTTT,CASSPDSYSTDTQYF
TRBV19,TRBJ1-1,NA,NA,11,TGTGCCAGCCGGGGGTCGGCTGAAGCTTTCTTT,CASRGSAEAFF
TRBV6-1,TRBJ1-5,NA,once,13,TGTGCCAGCAGTGAAAATAAAGATCAGCCCCAGCATTTT,CASSENKDQPQHF
TRBV28,TRBJ2-5,TRBD1,NA,15,TGTGCCAGCAGTTTAGGGACAGGGAACCAAGAGACCCAGTACTTC,CASSLGTGNQETQYF
TRBV5-1,TRBJ2-7,TRBD2,NA,16,TGCGCCAGCAGCTCCCTAGCGGGGGGCCTCACCTACGAGCAGTACTTC,CASSSLAGGLTYEQYF
TRBV10-2,TRBJ2-7,NA,few,14,TGCGCCGGAGCGGTTACAGGGAGCTCCTACGAGCAGTACTTC,CAGAVTGSSYEQYF
TRBV7-2,TRBJ2-2,TRBD2,medium-sized,15,TGTGCCAGCAGCTACAGCGGGGGGAACACCGGGGAGCTGTTTTTT,CASSYSGGNTGELFF
TRBV5-1,TRBJ2-7,NA,NA,12,TGCGCCAGCAGCTTTTCGGGGAACGAGCAGTACTTC,CASSFSGNEQYF
TRBV6-4,TRBJ2-3,TRBD2,few,15,TGTGCCAGCAGTGACTCTAGCGGGGGGGCAGATACGCAGTATTTT,CASSDSSGGADTQYF
TRBV6-5,TRBJ1-5,NA,NA,14,TGTGCCAGCAGCCCGACAGGAACGAATCAGCCCCAGCATTTT,CASSPTGTNQPQHF
TRBV19,TRBJ1-2,TRBD1,NA,13,TGTGCCAGTAGTTTTGGACAGGACTATGGCTACACCTTC,CASSFGQDYGYTF
TRBV7-8,TRBJ1-2,NA,NA,15,TGTGCCAGCAGCCTTACCGGCGACGGTGTCTATGGCTACACCTTC,CASSLTGDGVYGYTF
TRBV6-5,TRBJ1-2,NA,once,15,TGTGCCAGCAGTTACTCTGGGGGAAATGACTATGGCTACACCTTC,CASSYSGGNDYGYTF
TRBV30,TRBJ1-2,NA,NA,13,TGTGCCTGGAGTCAGATTTCCCGGGACGGAGGGACCTTC,CAWSQISRDGGTF
TRBV14,TRBJ1-2,NA,NA,13,TGTGCCAGCAGCGATGGGACACCATATGGCTACACCTTC,CASSDGTPYGYTF
TRBV18,TRBJ2-7,NA,NA,13,TGTGCCAGCTCACGCACCTTCTCCTACGAGCAGTACTTC,CASSRTFSYEQYF
TRBV7-2,TRBJ1-3,NA,few,15,TGTGCCAGCAGCCCCTGGGGGGGGTCTGGAAACACCATATATTTT,CASSPWGGSGNTIYF
TRBV18,TRBJ1-4,NA,few,15,TGTGCCAGCTCACCAGGATCGGTTGGGGATGAAAAACTGTTTTTT,CASSPGSVGDEKLFF
TRBV28,TRBJ2-7,NA,NA,13,TGTGCCAGCAGTTTACCCGTAACCTCAGAGCAGTACTTC,CASSLPVTSEQYF
TRBV2,TRBJ2-1,NA,NA,16,TGTGCCAGTTCTCGCTGGGGGCGGAGCTCCTACAATGAGCAGTTCTTC,CASSRWGRSSYNEQFF
TRBV28,TRBJ2-4,NA,NA,11,TGTGCCAGCAGTTTACAGAACATTCAGTACTTC,CASSLQNIQYF
TRBV5-1,TRBJ2-7,TRBD1,NA,14,TGCGCCAGCAGCTTGGGGACAGGGCTCTACGAGCAGTACTTC,CASSLGTGLYEQYF
TRBV30,TRBJ1-4,NA,NA,13,TGTGCCTGCAGTGGGGGGGTGTATGAAAAACTGTTTTTT,CACSGGVYEKLFF
TRBV9,TRBJ2-1,NA,NA,12,TGTGCCAGCTCCAATTCCTACAATGAGCAGTTCTTC,CASSNSYNEQFF
TRBV4-2,TRBJ2-1,NA,few,16,TGTGCCAGCAGCCAAGATATACGCGGGCGATACAATGAGCAGTTCTTC,CASSQDIRGRYNEQFF
TRBV11-3,TRBJ1-1,TRBD1,NA,14,TGTGCCAGCAGCCTCAGGGGGCAGGACACTGAAGCTTTCTTT,CASSLRGQDTEAFF
TRBV7-2,TRBJ2-5,TRBD2,NA,15,TGTGCCAGCAGCACCCTGCGGGGGGGCGCGGAGACCCAGTACTTC,CASSTLRGGAETQYF
TRBV10-1,TRBJ2-3,NA,NA,16,TGCGCCAGCAGTGATCCGGGGGGCCCTCACACAGATACGCAGTATTTT,CASSDPGGPHTDTQYF
TRBV5-4,TRBJ2-5,NA,NA,14,TGTGCCAGCAGCTTGTTTTCAGGAAAAGAGACCCAGTACTTC,CASSLFSGKETQYF
TRBV10-2,TRBJ1-6,NA,NA,16,TGCGCCAGCAGTGAAGTAGGCCAGGGTTATAATTCACCCCTCCACTTT,CASSEVGQGYNSPLHF
TRBV5-5,TRBJ2-7,TRBD1,once,14,TGTGCCAGCAGCTCTCAGGGGGCGCGGGTCGAGCAGTACTTC,CASSSQGARVEQYF
TRBV19,TRBJ1-4,NA,NA,13,TGTGCCAGTAGCTACAGACGGAATGAAAAACTGTTTTTT,CASSYRRNEKLFF
TRBV9,TRBJ2-3,TRBD2,NA,16,TGTGCCAGCAGCGTAGACCTAGCGGGAGGCACAGATACGCAGTATTTT,CASSVDLAGGTDTQYF
TRBV5-4,TRBJ1-2,NA,once,13,TGTGCCAGCAGCTCGTACGACAGCTATGGCTACACCTTC,CASSSYDSYGYTF
TRBV19,TRBJ2-7,NA,NA,12,TGTGCCAGTAGTGGCCGCTCCTACGAGCAGTACTTC,CASSGRSYEQYF